The rows below give T cell receptor beta chains drawn from one sample of a study of shared clonotypes between healthy human individuals. Assay: immunoSEQ multiplex PCR; the TCRdb copy retains only in-frame clones and omits some. The table shows about 1 million clones, with around 76% occurring only once. Sequenced input: memory CD4+ T cells sorted from blood. The origin of the receptors is a man younger than 30 in good health. Each CDR3 is given with its conserved first and last residue. The D gene is left open where the match is weak. The size entry is marked missing in some rows and otherwise reads once, few, many or a size class.

d_call	v_call	clone_size	j_call	cdr3_nt	cdr3_aa
.	TRBV5-1	.	TRBJ1-2	TGCGCCAGCAGTAACCCCGGGAACCGAGATGGCTACACCTTC	CASSNPGNRDGYTF
.	TRBV11-2	.	TRBJ1-2	TGTGCCAGCAGCTTAGTTTCATTAAACTATGGCTACACCTTC	CASSLVSLNYGYTF
.	TRBV6-5	.	TRBJ2-7	TGTGCCAGCTCCCCCTGGAGTTCCACCTACGAGCAGTACTTC	CASSPWSSTYEQYF
TRBD2	TRBV7-2	few	TRBJ2-1	TGTGCCAGCAGCTTAGATGCGGGGGGGCCCTACAATGAGCAGTTCTTC	CASSLDAGGPYNEQFF
.	TRBV6-4	.	TRBJ1-4	TGTGCCAGCAGGCCCTTTGGGGATAATGAAAAACTGTTTTTT	CASRPFGDNEKLFF
.	TRBV6-6	.	TRBJ2-7	TGTGCCAGCAGTGGGATGGGACACCGTAACTCCTACGAGCAGTACTTC	CASSGMGHRNSYEQYF
.	TRBV4-1	few	TRBJ1-4	TGCGCCAGCAGCCCTGGGGGTGTCTTTTCGAATGAAAAACTGTTTTTT	CASSPGGVFSNEKLFF
.	TRBV10-3	.	TRBJ1-5	TGTGCCATCAGTGATCAGGGTGGGGCGGTCAATCAGCCCCAGCATTTT	CAISDQGGAVNQPQHF
.	TRBV6-1	.	TRBJ2-5	TGTGCCACCCGGGTAGGGCCCTTCCAAGAGACCCAGTACTTC	CATRVGPFQETQYF
TRBD2	TRBV15	.	TRBJ2-2	TGTGCCACCAGACGCGCGGGAGTCACCGGGGAGCTGTTTTTT	CATRRAGVTGELFF
TRBD1	TRBV19	.	TRBJ1-2	TGTGCCAGTGGTACCCGGGACAGGGCTTATGGCTACACCTTC	CASGTRDRAYGYTF
.	TRBV11-3	.	TRBJ2-1	TGTGCCAGCAGCTCACGGAACAACCTCAATGAGCAGTTCTTC	CASSSRNNLNEQFF
TRBD1	TRBV11-2	.	TRBJ2-1	TGTGCCAGCAGCCCGAGGGACAGACCACCAAATGAGCAGTTCTTC	CASSPRDRPPNEQFF
.	TRBV18	.	TRBJ2-3	TGTGCCAGCTCACCAAGACTTCTGGAAGTGGATACGCAGTATTTT	CASSPRLLEVDTQYF
.	TRBV6-1	once	TRBJ1-2	TGTGCCAGCAGCCCTGGCCCTACAGGGTCTCATGGCTACACCTTC	CASSPGPTGSHGYTF
.	TRBV30	many	TRBJ2-3	TGTGCCTGGAGTGTAGGCCAGCACACAGATACGCAGTATTTT	CAWSVGQHTDTQYF
TRBD1	TRBV7-2	.	TRBJ2-7	TGTGCCAGCAGCTTAGCGGGACAGGTTCTAGTGAACTTC	CASSLAGQVLVNF
TRBD1	TRBV7-9	.	TRBJ2-6	TGTGCGGGGGGACAGGCCTTAAGTGGGGCCAACGTCCTGACTTTC	CAGGQALSGANVLTF
TRBD2	TRBV4-1	.	TRBJ2-5	TGCGCCAGCAGCCCTGTACAAGCGGGAGTTGGAGAGACCCAGTACTTC	CASSPVQAGVGETQYF
.	TRBV6-1	.	TRBJ1-6	TGTGCCAGCAGTGAAACCAGGGCTTCTCACTTT	CASSETRASHF
TRBD2	TRBV2	.	TRBJ2-3	TGTGCCAGCAGTGACACTAGCGGGCGAAGCACAGATACGCAGTATTTT	CASSDTSGRSTDTQYF
TRBD1	TRBV29-1	once	TRBJ1-1	TGCAGCGTTGAAAGACAGGGGATCACTGAAGCTTTCTTT	CSVERQGITEAFF
TRBD2	TRBV7-2	.	TRBJ2-3	TGTGCCAGCAGCCCGGGACTAGCGGGAGGCACAGATACGCAGTATTTT	CASSPGLAGGTDTQYF
TRBD2	TRBV11-2	.	TRBJ2-1	TGTGCCAGCAGCTTAACCAGCGGGAGGGGCTACAATGAGCAGTTCTTC	CASSLTSGRGYNEQFF
TRBD2	TRBV19	.	TRBJ2-7	TGTGCCAGTAGTATATATCCCCAGCGGGAGAGCGAGCAGTACTTC	CASSIYPQRESEQYF
.	TRBV25-1	.	TRBJ2-1	TGTGCCAGCAGTGATGCTAGCAGCTACAATGAGCAGTTCTTC	CASSDASSYNEQFF
TRBD2	TRBV18	.	TRBJ2-1	TGTGCCAGCTCACCTGTCTTTACCCCCGGGACTAGCGTAAACAATGAGCAGTTCTTC	CASSPVFTPGTSVNNEQFF
TRBD2	TRBV7-2	.	TRBJ2-7	TGTGCCAGCAGCTTACAGGCTAGCGGGGGCTACGAGCAGTACTTC	CASSLQASGGYEQYF
.	TRBV30	.	TRBJ2-5	TGTGCCTGGATCGGGCAAGAGACCCAGTACTTC	CAWIGQETQYF
TRBD2	TRBV11-3	few	TRBJ2-1	TGTGCCAGCAGCTTAGGGACTAGCGGACCATTGGACAATGAGCAGTTCTTC	CASSLGTSGPLDNEQFF
TRBD2	TRBV5-4	.	TRBJ2-6	TGTGCCAGCTTACTAGCGGGAGTTTCTGGGGCCAACGTCCTGACTTTC	CASLLAGVSGANVLTF
TRBD1	TRBV5-1	.	TRBJ2-7	TGCGCCAGCAGCCCCCCGGGACAGGGCTATGAGCAGTACTTC	CASSPPGQGYEQYF
.	TRBV11-3	.	TRBJ2-3	TGTGCCAGCAGCTTACGTCGGGGCGCGGGCTCAGATACGCAGTATTTT	CASSLRRGAGSDTQYF
.	TRBV29-1	.	TRBJ2-7	TGCAGCGTTTGTCTCAGCAGGGACGAGCAGTACTTC	CSVCLSRDEQYF
.	TRBV28	.	TRBJ2-7	TGTGCCAGCCTAGGGGGGCAGGCAAACTCCTACGAGCAGTACTTC	CASLGGQANSYEQYF
TRBD2	TRBV19	.	TRBJ2-7	TGTGCCAGTAGTCTCTCGGGGGGCTACGAGCAGTACTTC	CASSLSGGYEQYF
.	TRBV18	once	TRBJ1-2	TGTGCCAGCTCACCAGCACTTAATGATGTTGGCTACACCTTC	CASSPALNDVGYTF
TRBD1	TRBV9	.	TRBJ1-2	TGTGCCAGCAGCGTCCTGGACAGGGCTCATGGCTACACCTTC	CASSVLDRAHGYTF
.	TRBV5-1	.	TRBJ2-3	TGCGCCAGCAGCCCCGGGGCCCATACAGATACGCAGTATTTT	CASSPGAHTDTQYF
.	TRBV11-2	few	TRBJ2-5	TGTGCCAGCAGCTCCAGCCGCTCAGGGGTAGAGACCCAGTACTTC	CASSSSRSGVETQYF
.	TRBV5-1	.	TRBJ1-4	TGCGCCAGCAGCTTGGGGCCGGGTGGGGGTAATGAAAAACTGTTTTTT	CASSLGPGGGNEKLFF
.	TRBV11-2	.	TRBJ2-3	TGTGCCAGCAGCTTAGCGGGGGGCACAGATACGCAGTATTTT	CASSLAGGTDTQYF
TRBD2	TRBV15	.	TRBJ2-2	TGTGCCACCAGCGTGTCGGAGCGGACTAGCTACACCGGGGAGCTGTTTTTT	CATSVSERTSYTGELFF
TRBD1	TRBV5-5	.	TRBJ2-7	TGTGCCAGCAGCCGGGACAGGAGCTCCTACGAGCAGTACTTC	CASSRDRSSYEQYF
.	TRBV9	.	TRBJ1-3	TGTGCCAGCAGCGTAGGGGGGACTGGAAACACCATATATTTT	CASSVGGTGNTIYF
.	TRBV7-2	once	TRBJ2-3	TGTGCCAGCAGCAGTCGACGGCGGAGCACAGATACGCAGTATTTT	CASSSRRRSTDTQYF
.	TRBV4-2	once	TRBJ1-3	TGTGCCAGCAGCTTGGGGTCCGGGTTAGGAAACACCATATATTTT	CASSLGSGLGNTIYF
.	TRBV7-9	.	TRBJ2-7	TGTGCCAGCAGCCTGCTAAGGGACGGCAATTACGAGCAGTACTTC	CASSLLRDGNYEQYF
.	TRBV5-1	.	TRBJ2-1	TGCGCCAGCAGCCTCGGACCCGAGACCTACAATGAGCAGTTCTTC	CASSLGPETYNEQFF
.	TRBV5-1	.	TRBJ1-2	TGCGCCAGCAGCTTGAGTGGCCTAAACTATGGCTACACCTTC	CASSLSGLNYGYTF
.	TRBV7-9	.	TRBJ2-7	TGTGCCAGCAGCCCCCCCGGGGCCTCCTACGAGCAGTACTTC	CASSPPGASYEQYF
.	TRBV29-1	.	TRBJ1-5	TGCAGCGTGGGACATTTGGAGCCCCAGCATTTT	CSVGHLEPQHF
.	TRBV15	.	TRBJ1-3	TGTGCCACCAGCAGAGATAAGGGATTAGGAAACACCATATATTTT	CATSRDKGLGNTIYF
.	TRBV11-1	few	TRBJ2-2	TGTGCCAGCAGCCCTTTTACCAGGGAGCTGTTTTTT	CASSPFTRELFF
TRBD2	TRBV4-3	once	TRBJ2-5	TGCGCCAGCAGCCAAGTACTAGCGGGAGCGGTAGAGACCCAGTACTTC	CASSQVLAGAVETQYF
.	TRBV30	few	TRBJ1-5	TGTGCCTGGAGTGATGGGGATGGTCAGCCCCAGCATTTT	CAWSDGDGQPQHF
TRBD1	TRBV5-1	once	TRBJ2-5	TGCGCCAGCAGCACGGGACAGTTGGAGACCCAGTACTTC	CASSTGQLETQYF
TRBD2	TRBV10-3	once	TRBJ2-5	TGTGCCATCAGTGCGGGACTAGCTGTACAAGAGACCCAGTACTTC	CAISAGLAVQETQYF
.	TRBV30	once	TRBJ1-1	TGTGCCTGGAGTGTTATATCCGAAGCTTTCTTT	CAWSVISEAFF